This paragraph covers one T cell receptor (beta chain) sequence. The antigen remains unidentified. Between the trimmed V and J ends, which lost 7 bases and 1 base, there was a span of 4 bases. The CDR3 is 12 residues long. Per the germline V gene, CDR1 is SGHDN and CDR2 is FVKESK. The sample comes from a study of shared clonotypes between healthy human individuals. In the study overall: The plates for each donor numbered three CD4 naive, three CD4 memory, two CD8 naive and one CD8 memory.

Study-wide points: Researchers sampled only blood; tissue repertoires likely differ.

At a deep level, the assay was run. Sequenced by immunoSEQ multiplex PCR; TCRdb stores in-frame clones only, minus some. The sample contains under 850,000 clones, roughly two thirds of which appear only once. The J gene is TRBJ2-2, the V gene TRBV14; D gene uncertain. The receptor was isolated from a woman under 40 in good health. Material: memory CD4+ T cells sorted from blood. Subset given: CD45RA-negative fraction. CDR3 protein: CASKKNTGELFF. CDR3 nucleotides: TGTGCCAGCAAAAAGAACACCGGGGAGCTGTTTTTT.